One and the same sample provided the 20 T cell receptor beta chains below, sequenced in a study of T-cell reconstitution after alpha-beta-depleted transplantation in children. Preparation of the TCRbeta library used unique molecular identifiers. Each CDR3 protein is one row after TCRdb ran MiXCR on the PCR reads. The sample records roughly 500,000 distinct CDR3 sequences, under 12% being singletons. The source was PBMCs, collected before TCRalphabeta/CD19-depleted stem cell transplant. All receptors come from a child under 10 years old with inherited bone marrow failure, due to receive a stem cell transplant.

This clonotype was seen repeatedly, ten times or more. V usage is TRBV20-1 and J usage is TRBJ1-2, with D uncertain. Germline V gene sequence: CDR1 DFQATT, CDR2 SNEGSKA (reference sequence). This CDR3 region has 12 residues. V was shortened by 3 bases and J by 3 bases, with 8 bases between the two germline ends. The DNA of the CDR3 is TGCAGTGCTAGCCAGTCCGACTATGGCTACACCTTC. Translated, it gives CSASQSDYGYTF.

In this sample, this clonotype turned up many times. The chain has TRBV25-1 and TRBJ2-3, with D possibly TRBD1 on 6 matching bases. CDR1 and CDR2 (germline): MGHDK, SYGVNS. V lost 6 bases and J 3 bases, leaving 13 bases between the germline ends. CDR3 length: 14 residues. The CDR3 nucleotides read TGTGCCAGCAGCCCCGACAGGCTTACAGATACGCAGTATTTT. Protein sequence: CASSPDRLTDTQYF.

The chain uses TRBV6-4 and TRBJ2-1, with D uncertain. CDR3 length equals 12 residues. Germline CDR1 and CDR2: MRHNA and SNTAGT. V gave up 2 bases and J gave up 12 bases, with 11 bases separating them. CDR3 amino acids: CASSDLGSAQFF. CDR3 DNA: TGTGCCAGCAGTGACCTGGGGTCTGCGCAGTTCTTC.

In its sample, this clonotype was seen many times. The gene calls are TRBV9 and TRBJ2-2; tentatively, D is TRBD1 (5 bases). Germline CDR1 and CDR2: SGDLS and YYNGEE. The CDR3 runs to 14 residues. The V end was cut by 0 bases, the J end by 7 bases, with 10 bases between. This CDR3 is CASSVGLTGGELFF. The CDR3 region has the DNA TGTGCCAGCAGCGTAGGGCTAACAGGCGGGGAGCTGTTTTTT.

At least ten counts were recorded for this clonotype. The chain combines TRBV28 with TRBJ1-5; no reliable D call. Trimming left V 3 bases short and J 2 bases short, with 11 bases between. Germline loops: CDR1 MDHEN, CDR2 SYDVKM. CDR3 length equals 15 residues. Here the CDR3 DNA reads TGTGCCAGCAGTTTTTCGGGGTTCGGCAATCAGCCCCAGCATTTT. Amino acids: CASSFSGFGNQPQHF.

This clonotype was counted at least ten times. The gene calls are TRBV28 and TRBJ1-1, with 8 bases identical to TRBD1. After removal of 5 bases from V and 3 bases from J, the junction contained 5 bases not matched to a gene. Per germline, CDR1 MDHEN and CDR2 SYDVKM. The CDR3 is 14 residues long. In DNA, the CDR3 is TGTGCCAGCAGTGCCACAGGGGGACACACTGAAGCTTTCTTT. It specifies CASSATGGHTEAFF. The full variable domain, with the rest looked up from reference TRBV28 and TRBJ1-1, is DVKVTQSSRYLVKRTGEKVFLECVQDMDHENMFWYRQDPGLGLRLIYFSYDVKMKEKGDIPEGYSVSREKKERFSLILESASTNQTSMYLCASSATGGHTEAFFGQGTRLTVV.

This clonotype was counted a few times. The gene calls are TRBV4-1 and TRBJ2-1, with D perhaps matching TRBD2 (5 bases). The V end lost 0 bases, the J end lost 6 bases, and 18 bases lay between the germline ends. CDR3 length: 17 residues. Germline V gene lookup returns CDR1 MGHRA and CDR2 YSYEKL. CDR3 residues: CASSQEEDVRTSNEQFF. Written as DNA, the CDR3 is TGCGCCAGCAGCCAAGAGGAGGACGTAAGAACGTCCAATGAGCAGTTCTTC.

As regards this clonotype: This clone may be a read error of a much larger clone one base away. J is TRBJ2-2 and V is TRBV20-1, with D perhaps TRBD1 or TRBD2 (5 bases each). Germline CDR1 DFQATT, CDR2 SNEGSKA (reference sequence). The CDR3 spans 13 residues. The CDR3 DNA sequence: TGCAGTGCTAGAGTCACGAACACCGGGGACCTGTTTTTT. It yields the protein CSARVTNTGDLFF.

This clonotype was found many times. The rearrangement joins TRBV29-1 to TRBJ1-2, with TRBD1 matching over 11 bases. This CDR3 has 16 residues. The V segment lost 6 bases and the J segment 5 bases; nucleotides outside the gene matches: 14. Per the germline V gene, CDR1 is SQVTM and CDR2 is ANQGSEA. The CDR3 loop reads CSVRIPGTGGLYGYTF. CDR3 coding DNA: TGCAGCGTCCGCATCCCCGGGACAGGGGGATTGTATGGCTACACCTTC.

The chain carries TRBV28 and TRBJ1-5, with D unresolved. V lost 3 bases to trimming and J lost 1 base, with 7 bases between them. There are 14 residues in the CDR3. The germline gives CDR1 MDHEN, CDR2 SYDVKM. The CDR3 loop reads CASSFMWSNQPQHF. CDR3 bases: TGTGCCAGCAGTTTCATGTGGAGCAATCAGCCCCAGCATTTT.

V gene TRBV6-6 combines with J gene TRBJ1-1; D gene ambiguous. V lost 3 bases and J lost 5, with 10 bases in between. This CDR3 region has 13 residues. Germline lookup yields CDR1 MNHNY and CDR2 SVGAGI (reference sequence). The CDR3 region is CASSYPDGTEAFF. For the CDR3, the DNA is TGTGCCAGCAGTTATCCCGATGGGACTGAAGCTTTCTTT.

In this sample, this clonotype turned up many times. The gene calls are TRBV27 and TRBJ2-3; 8 positions match TRBD1. Losses at the gene ends were 5 bases for V and 4 bases for J; bases not matched to a gene: 5. The CDR3 has 14 amino acids. Germline-derived CDR1 and CDR2 are MNHEY and SMNVEV (reference sequence). CDR3 sequence: CASSPQGAADTQYF. In DNA, the CDR3 is TGTGCCAGCAGTCCGCAGGGGGCGGCAGATACGCAGTATTTT.

The chain couples TRBV10-3 to TRBJ2-3; possible D gene TRBD1, 5 bases. V was cut by 8 bases and J by 0 bases, with 6 bases left in between. The CDR3 length is 12 residues. The V gene's germline CDR1 is ENHRY and CDR2 SYGVKD. CDR3 DNA: TGTGCCATCCAGGGAAGCACAGATACGCAGTATTTT. It codes for CAIQGSTDTQYF.

In this sample, this clonotype turned up many times. The chain carries TRBV11-2 and TRBJ2-3; possibly TRBD1 for D (5 bases). V lost 4 bases and J 0 bases, leaving 8 bases between the germline ends. Looked up from germline, CDR1 is SGHAT and CDR2 is FQNNGV. The CDR3 consists of 14 residues. CDR3 protein: CASSSRESTDTQYF. The CDR3 nucleotides are TGTGCCAGCAGCTCCAGGGAAAGCACAGATACGCAGTATTTT. Supplemented by reference TRBV11-2 and TRBJ2-3, the full variable domain reads EAGVAQSPRYKIIEKRQSVAFWCNPISGHATLYWYQQILGQGPKLLIQFQNNGVVDDSQLPKDRFSAERLKGVDSTLKIQPAKLEDSAVYLCASSSRESTDTQYFGPGTRLTVL.

This clonotype was observed many times. The rearrangement links TRBV7-9 to TRBJ2-5; 12 bases map to TRBD1. Per germline, CDR1 SEHNR and CDR2 FQNEAQ (reference sequence). V lost 5 bases to trimming and J lost 5 bases; unmatched junction nucleotides: 18. The CDR3 contains 19 residues. In nucleotides, the CDR3 is TGTGCCAGCAGCCTAACTACCGGGACAGGGGGCAGCCCAAGTGAGACCCAGTACTTC. Residues: CASSLTTGTGGSPSETQYF.

This clonotype has at least ten counts. The rearrangement joins TRBV5-1 to TRBJ2-1; 11 nucleotides match TRBD2. CDR1 and CDR2 from the germline V gene are SGHRS and YFSETQ. The ends lost 3 bases at V and 5 bases at J; junction bases unmatched: 4. This CDR3 is built from 15 residues. CDR3 DNA: TGCGCCAGCAGCTGGGGACTAGCGGATGACAATGAGCAGTTCTTC. Translating gives CASSWGLADDNEQFF.

The chain joins TRBV12-3 or TRBV12-4 to TRBJ2-5, with a possible D match to TRBD2 (6 bases). V was trimmed by 3 bases and J by 0 bases, leaving 20 bases between them. CDR3 length equals 18 residues. The DNA for the CDR3 is TGTGCCAGCAGTTTCGGCCAACTTGTAGGCGGGGACCAAGAGACCCAGTACTTC. Translating it yields CASSFGQLVGGDQETQYF.

This clonotype was counted at least ten times. The V gene is TRBV27, the J gene TRBJ2-7, with D perhaps TRBD1 (6 bases). Germline CDR1 is MNHEY and CDR2 is SMNVEV (reference sequence). Trimming cost V 2 bases and J 4 bases, with 18 bases left between them. CDR3 length equals 16 residues. The CDR3 loop reads CASSLNGQMGAYEQYF. The DNA of the CDR3 is TGTGCCAGCAGTTTAAACGGACAGATGGGGGCTTACGAGCAGTACTTC.

This clonotype was seen a few times. This chain joins TRBV9 and TRBJ2-3, with D perhaps matching TRBD1 or TRBD2 (5 bases each). Trimming removed 2 bases at V and 10 bases at J, with 20 bases between. The germline gives CDR1 SGDLS, CDR2 YYNGEE. This CDR3 is built from 15 residues. The DNA of the CDR3 is TGTGCCAGCAGCGTGGCCGGGACGCCGCCCAATGCGCAGTATTTT. It is translated as CASSVAGTPPNAQYF. The complete variable domain, with remaining parts taken from reference TRBV9 and TRBJ2-3, reads DSGVTQTPKHLITATGQRVTLRCSPRSGDLSVYWYQQSLDQGLQFLIQYYNGEERAKGNILERFSAQQFPDLHSELNLSSLELGDSALYFCASSVAGTPPNAQYFGPGTRLTVL.

The chain is built from TRBV30 and TRBJ2-1; TRBD1 aligns across 8 bases. The CDR3 spans 16 residues. Per the germline V gene, CDR1 is GTSNPN and CDR2 is SVGIG (reference sequence). The V segment lost 7 bases and the J segment 2 bases; nucleotides outside the gene matches: 13. CDR3 region: CAYNQKGTGTYNEQFF. The CDR3 nucleotides are TGTGCCTATAACCAGAAAGGGACAGGTACCTACAATGAGCAGTTCTTC.